This T cell receptor beta chain was sequenced for a study of blood T cell repertoires in COVID-19. Produced via immunoSEQ multiplex PCR; TCRdb's table is partial and in-frame only. The top ten hold around 20% of the sample, which has under 150,000 clones, about 75% seen once. The CDR3 spans 15 residues. Germline CDR1 reads LGHDT; CDR2 reads YNNKEL (reference sequence). Unmatched junction bases numbered 8, after V lost 3 bases and J lost 5 bases. The source is an elderly man with acute or convalescent COVID-19. J is TRBJ1-1 and V is TRBV3-1 (or the pseudogene TRBV3-2); 8 bases match TRBD1. The source material was peripheral blood. CDR3 DNA: TGTGCCAGCAGCCATTCCGGACAGGGCGGGACTGAAGCTTTCTTT. Translating it yields CASSHSGQGGTEAFF.